This T cell receptor beta chain derives from a study of shared clonotypes between healthy human individuals. Sequencing was performed with immunoSEQ multiplex PCR; in TCRdb, only in-frame clones are kept and a portion is missing. The table has hundreds of thousands of clones, approximately 73% seen once. Whole-study findings and limits: Incomplete sequencing of sorted subsets was indicated by rarefaction despite large depth.

As to this clone: Its antigen is currently unknown.

The germline gives CDR1 WNHNN, CDR2 SYGVQD (reference sequence). Trimming stripped 0 bases from V and 7 bases from J, with 16 bases between. This CDR3 region has 15 residues. From CD4+ cells came CD45RA+ naive and CD45RA-negative memory subsets. Sequencing input: memory CD4+ T cells sorted from blood. Subset: CD45RA-negative fraction. This sequence originates from a woman under 40 in good health. The V gene is TRBV10-1, the J gene TRBJ2-7; D is possibly TRBD2 (6 bases). The CDR3 coding sequence is TGCGCCAGCAGTGAGTCGGGGGTGGAGGGATGGGAGCAGTACTTC. It encodes CASSESGVEGWEQYF.